A selection of T cell receptor beta chains follows, all from one sample in a study of blood T cell repertoires in COVID-19. Produced via immunoSEQ multiplex PCR; TCRdb's table is partial and in-frame only. Seen here are 130,000 to 150,000 clones, 81% observed once, and the top ten hold roughly 8.4%. The sequenced sample was peripheral blood. These receptors were collected from a human donor with acute or convalescent COVID-19. The donor label of this sample is uncertain. The CDR3 runs from the conserved cysteine through the conserved F or W. Each record gives: D gene, V gene, J gene, clone size, CDR3 DNA, CDR3 protein. A D gene is named only where the DNA matches it firmly. Clone size appears in some rows only: once, few, many, or a class for an expanded clone.

>-|TRBV7-2|TRBJ2-1|-
TGTGCCAGCAGCTTAAGAGGAGGGGCAGGGTGGAACAATGAGCAGTTCTTC
CASSLRGGAGWNNEQFF
>-|TRBV12-3/TRBV12-4|TRBJ1-2|-
TGTGCCAGCACCCCAACCGGGGTATCCGGCTACACCTTC
CASTPTGVSGYTF
>-|TRBV11-1|TRBJ2-1|-
TGTGCCAGCAGCTTAGCCACCGGGGGCTACAATGAGCAGTTCTTC
CASSLATGGYNEQFF
>TRBD1|TRBV4-1|TRBJ1-2|-
TGCGCCAGCAGCCAAGAGCCAGGGGGCGGCTACACCTTC
CASSQEPGGGYTF
>-|TRBV30|TRBJ1-1|-
TGTGCCTGGACTCGACAGTTGAACACTGAAGCTTTCTTT
CAWTRQLNTEAFF
>-|TRBV7-6|TRBJ2-5|-
TGTGCCAGCAGCTTAGCGGGAGCTTCAAGCGGGGAGACCCAGTACTTC
CASSLAGASSGETQYF
>-|TRBV19|TRBJ1-2|few
TGTGCCAGTAATTTTAAGGAGCCCCGGGGCTATGGCTACACCTTC
CASNFKEPRGYGYTF
>-|TRBV21-1|TRBJ2-5|-
TGTGCCAGCAGCAAAGCGCTCGGTAGATCGCAAGAGACCCAGTACTTC
CASSKALGRSQETQYF
>-|TRBV6-1|TRBJ2-7|-
TGTGCCAGCAGTGAAAGGGGACACCTTTCTCTCGTGCAGTACTTC
CASSERGHLSLVQYF
>-|TRBV7-2|TRBJ2-3|-
TGTGCCAGCAGCTTAAGCCAGGGAAGGCATACGCAGTATTTT
CASSLSQGRHTQYF
>-|TRBV19|TRBJ1-2|-
TGTGCCAGTAGTCCGACACTGCTAAGAGGCTACACCTTC
CASSPTLLRGYTF
>-|TRBV5-4|TRBJ1-2|-
TGTGCCAGCAGCGCCCCCCTCTGGGAGGGGCTAGGGGGCTACACCTTC
CASSAPLWEGLGGYTF
>-|TRBV19|TRBJ1-1|-
TGTGCTTCGGCGGGGGGATGGATCACTGAAGCTTTCTTT
CASAGGWITEAFF
>TRBD2|TRBV3-1/TRBV3-2|TRBJ2-5|-
TGTGCCAGCAGCTCAAGCGGGGGGACGGAGACCCAGTACTTC
CASSSSGGTETQYF
>-|TRBV19|TRBJ2-4|-
TGTGCCAGTAGTCCCTTCCTCGGGGAGGGGGGGATTCAGTACTTC
CASSPFLGEGGIQYF
>-|TRBV29-1|TRBJ1-2|-
TGCAGCGTAGCGACCGGAGATGCAGGCTACACCTTC
CSVATGDAGYTF
>-|TRBV27|TRBJ2-2|-
TGTGCCAGCAGTTTATTGAGCCCCCGGTCGGGCACCGGGGAGCTGTTTTTT
CASSLLSPRSGTGELFF
>-|TRBV27|TRBJ1-2|-
TGTGCCAGCAGTTTTAAGGGAGTCGGCTATGGCTACACCTTC
CASSFKGVGYGYTF
>-|TRBV6-5|TRBJ2-7|-
TGTGCCAGCAAGGACGCAGCGGTAGGGTACTTC
CASKDAAVGYF
>-|TRBV7-6|TRBJ2-5|-
TGTGCCAGCAGCCGAGCACGAGCCGAGACCCAGTACTTC
CASSRARAETQYF
>TRBD1|TRBV3-1/TRBV3-2|TRBJ1-1|-
TGTGCCAGCAGCCAATGGGACAGGGGGCGAGGCGCTGAAGCTTTCTTT
CASSQWDRGRGAEAFF
>TRBD1|TRBV5-6|TRBJ2-1|-
TGTGCCAGCAGCTTGGCTGGCCAGGGGGCGGAAAGTGAGCAGTTCTTC
CASSLAGQGAESEQFF
>-|TRBV4-2|TRBJ1-2|-
TGTGCCAGCAGCCGAGGGACATCGGACTATGGCTACACCTTC
CASSRGTSDYGYTF
>TRBD1|TRBV27|TRBJ2-6|-
TGTGCCAGCGCCTCCGGGTCTCTCAGGGGGGGGGCCAACGTCCTGACTTTC
CASASGSLRGGANVLTF
>TRBD1|TRBV18|TRBJ1-5|-
TGTGCCAGCACTCTTTCAGCACCCCAGGGGGCCCCTCAGCCCCAGCATTTT
CASTLSAPQGAPQPQHF
>-|TRBV10-3|TRBJ1-1|-
TGTGCCATCGGTGGGACAATGAACACTGAAGCTTTCTTT
CAIGGTMNTEAFF
>-|TRBV4-1|TRBJ1-1|-
TGCGCCAGCAGCCAGGATGGACAGAGGAACACTGAAGCTTTCTTT
CASSQDGQRNTEAFF
>-|TRBV19|TRBJ1-2|-
TGTGCCAGTAGTAGGTTTAGTGCAAACTATGGCTACACCTTC
CASSRFSANYGYTF
>-|TRBV3-1/TRBV3-2|TRBJ2-3|few
TGTGCCAGCAGCCAAGTAAGACACCCCGGGGCAGATACGCAGTATTTT
CASSQVRHPGADTQYF
>-|TRBV27|TRBJ1-2|many
TGTGCCAGCAGTTCCTTGGGCAGCACTAACTATGGCTACACCTTC
CASSSLGSTNYGYTF
>-|TRBV11-2|TRBJ2-1|-
TGTGCCAGCAGCCCCGGGTTGACAGCCTACAATGAGCAGTTCTTC
CASSPGLTAYNEQFF
>TRBD2|TRBV9|TRBJ2-1|-
TGTGCCAGCAGCGTAGCTAGCGGGGGGGCTTGGAATGAGCAGTTCTTC
CASSVASGGAWNEQFF
>-|TRBV12-3/TRBV12-4|TRBJ1-2|-
TGTGCCAGCAACCCGACAGCCTACTATGGCTACACCTTC
CASNPTAYYGYTF
>TRBD2|TRBV2|TRBJ2-4|-
TGTGCCAGCAGGATCTCCCTGAGCGGGGGCACCAAAAACATTCAGTACTTC
CASRISLSGGTKNIQYF
>-|TRBV7-6|TRBJ2-3|once
TGTGCCAGCAGCTTAGCCCTGGACTATCAGAGGGATACGCAGTATTTT
CASSLALDYQRDTQYF
>TRBD2|TRBV9|TRBJ2-3|-
TGTGCCAGCAGCGTAGGGACTAGCGGGGGGGGACGCACAGATACGCAGTATTTT
CASSVGTSGGGRTDTQYF
>-|TRBV18|TRBJ2-3|many
TGTGCCAGCTCCCCCGGACTGGGCGACACGCAGTATTTT
CASSPGLGDTQYF
>-|TRBV20-1|TRBJ1-4|-
TGCAGTGCAACCGCGGATGAAAAACTGTTTTTT
CSATADEKLFF
>-|TRBV6-4|TRBJ2-2|-
TGTGCCAGCAGTGACTGGGGCTCCGGGGAGCTGTTTTTT
CASSDWGSGELFF
>TRBD1|TRBV12-3/TRBV12-4|TRBJ1-5|-
TGTGCCAGCAGAGGGACAGTTAATCAGCCCCAGCATTTT
CASRGTVNQPQHF
>-|TRBV10-3|TRBJ1-4|-
TGTGCCATCAGTTCCAGTGGGCCTAATGAAAAACTGTTTTTT
CAISSSGPNEKLFF
>-|TRBV7-9|TRBJ1-1|few
TGTGCCAGCAGCGCCCAGGGGACTGAAGCTTTCTTT
CASSAQGTEAFF
>TRBD1|TRBV18|TRBJ2-1|-
TGTGCCAGCTCACCACCGACGACAGGGGGCCCGGTGGGGCAGTTCTTC
CASSPPTTGGPVGQFF
>-|TRBV5-6|TRBJ2-5|-
TGTGCCAGCAGGGAGGACGGGGGAGAAGAGACCCAGTACTTC
CASREDGGEETQYF
>-|TRBV27|TRBJ2-4|-
TGTGCCAGCAGGGGCCCGAGAGCCAAAAACATTCAGTACTTC
CASRGPRAKNIQYF
>-|TRBV10-3|TRBJ1-2|-
TGTGCCATCAGTGAGTACGAAGGGGGCTATGGCTACACCTTC
CAISEYEGGYGYTF
>-|TRBV19|TRBJ1-5|-
TGTGCCAGTAGTAACGGCGAGGTGGCCCAGCATTTT
CASSNGEVAQHF
>TRBD1|TRBV2|TRBJ2-3|-
TGTGCCAGCAGTGCCCGGACAGGGGTCATAGATACGCAGTATTTT
CASSARTGVIDTQYF
>TRBD1|TRBV13|TRBJ1-1|-
TGTGCCAGCAGCCCCGGACAGGTAAGGACTGAAGCTTTCTTT
CASSPGQVRTEAFF
>TRBD1|TRBV5-1|TRBJ2-1|-
TGCGCCAGCAGCTCCGGACAGGGGGCCTACAATGAGCAGTTCTTC
CASSSGQGAYNEQFF
>-|TRBV4-2|TRBJ2-7|-
TGTGCCAGCAGCCAAGTGGGAGATGGAGAGCAGTACTTC
CASSQVGDGEQYF
>-|TRBV25-1|TRBJ1-4|-
TGTGCCAGCAGTGGGCAGCCCGGAGGAAAACTGTTTTTT
CASSGQPGGKLFF
>TRBD1|TRBV30|TRBJ2-1|-
TGTGCCTGGAGTGTAGTGACAGGGCGAAATGAGCAGTTCTTC
CAWSVVTGRNEQFF
>-|TRBV3-1/TRBV3-2|TRBJ1-4|-
TGTGCCAGCAGCCTTGACAGGACAGCCCATGAAAAACTGTTTTTT
CASSLDRTAHEKLFF
>-|TRBV14|TRBJ1-2|-
TGTGCCAGCAGCCAAGATCGTAGGAGGGGCTACACCTTC
CASSQDRRRGYTF